This entry lists 13 T cell receptor beta chains sequenced from one sample in a study of tumor and adjacent non-tumor tissue in lung cancer. RNA was extracted from bulk tissue without any cell sorting. Three rounds of nested PCR, following a modified ARM-PCR protocol, produced the TCRbeta library. TCRdb re-analysed the multiplex PCR reads in MiXCR, keeping a single row per CDR3 protein. The data hold some 84,000 distinct CDR3 sequences, with around 65% observed a single time. Sequencing was carried out using lung tumor tissue. These receptors came from a man between 65 and 85 years old with non-small cell lung cancer.

Regarding this clonotype: As the CDR3 is not closed by the conserved phenylalanine or tryptophan, this likely results from a read error. V and J are TRBV6-6 and TRBJ2-5; D not resolved. This CDR3 has 12 amino acids. The germline V and J ends were trimmed by 6 bases and 4 bases, with 9 bases remaining between them. The germline gives CDR1 MNHNY, CDR2 SVGAGI (reference sequence). CDR3 DNA sequence: TGTGCCAGCAGCCAGATCCGAGAGACCCAGTACATC. Translation: CASSQIRETQYI.

As for this clonotype: A much larger clone differs by one base, so this may be a read error. The V call is TRBV4-2, the J call TRBJ1-5, with D perhaps TRBD1 (5 bases). The CDR3 is 15 amino acids. The V gene lost 0 bases and the J gene lost 11 bases, with 17 bases spanning the gap. CDR1 LGHNA and CDR2 YNFKEQ come from the germline V gene. CDR3: CASSQEVRGWQSQHF. The CDR3 nucleotides read TGTGCCAGCAGCCAAGAGGTCCGGGGCTGGCAGTCCCAGCATTTT.

Points on this clonotype: Likely a read error: the CDR3 ends without its conserved phenylalanine or tryptophan. V and J are TRBV28 and TRBJ2-4, with D perhaps matching TRBD1 or TRBD2 (5 bases each). The CDR3 covers 14 residues. Trimming took 7 bases from V and 9 from J, leaving 19 bases between them. Looked up from germline, CDR1 is MDHEN and CDR2 is SYDVKM. CDR3 nucleotide sequence: TGTGCCAGCACCACTGGGACCCAAGTCGGCATTCAGTACATC. Translating gives CASTTGTQVGIQYI.

To note about this clonotype: This sequence may be a read error, since a much larger clone differs from it by one base. The V gene is TRBV6-5, the J gene TRBJ1-3; no firm D call. From germline, CDR1 is MNHEY and CDR2 SVGAGI. The CDR3 sequence is 15 residues long. The CDR3, as DNA: TGTGTCAGCAGTTACGTAACAAACTCTGGAAACACCATATATTTT. Translating it yields CVSSYVTNSGNTIYF.

Worth noting for this clonotype: A read error may account for a junction end that differs from germline. The chain employs TRBV6-1 and TRBJ2-3; TRBD1 might be the D (5 bases). Germline V gene sequence: CDR1 MNHNS, CDR2 SASEGT. The CDR3 has 14 amino acids. The CDR3 sequence: CASSDLGARDTQCF. In nucleotides, the CDR3 is TGTGCCAGCAGTGATCTAGGGGCAAGGGATACGCAGTGTTTT.

This clonotype was observed a few times. A much more abundant neighbour one base away suggests this may be a read error. V usage is TRBV4-2 and J usage is TRBJ1-5; 7 nucleotides match TRBD1. V lost 4 bases to trimming and J lost 6 bases; unmatched junction nucleotides: 9. Germline V lookup: CDR1 LGHNA, CDR2 YNFKEQ. CDR3 size: 15 residues. CDR3 in DNA: TGTGCCAGCAGCCGTCAGGGGGGCAGTCCTCAGCCCCAGCATTTT. Translating it yields CASSRQGGSPQPQHF.

This clonotype was detected only once. The genes are TRBV7-9 and TRBJ2-7, with a possible D match to TRBD2 (5 bases). The V gene's germline CDR1 is SEHNR and CDR2 FQNEAQ (reference sequence). The CDR3 runs to 13 residues. V was trimmed by 3 bases and J by 10 bases, leaving 16 bases between them. The CDR3 coding sequence is TGTGCCAGCAGCTTCGGGCCAGCGGTCTATCAGTACTTC. Protein sequence: CASSFGPAVYQYF.

As regards this clonotype: Being one base from a much bigger clone, this may be a read error. The chain is built from TRBV4-1 and TRBJ2-3; 10 nucleotides match TRBD1. CDR1 MGHRA and CDR2 YSYEKL come from the germline V gene. This CDR3 is built from 18 residues. In DNA form, the CDR3 reads TGCGCCAGCAGCCACCCAAGGACAGGGGGAATCAGCACAGATACGCGGTATTTT. The encoded protein is CASSHPRTGGISTDTRYF.

This clonotype has only a few counts. This chain joins TRBV11-3 and TRBJ1-1; D perhaps matches TRBD1 (6 bases). Trimming took off 5 bases at V and 0 bases at J, with 13 bases between the two ends. Germline V gene sequence: CDR1 SGHNT, CDR2 YENEEA. The CDR3 consists of 15 residues. DNA for the CDR3: TGTGCCAGCAGCAGCGGGACAAATATGAACACTGAAGCTTTCTTT. Its protein product is CASSSGTNMNTEAFF.

The chain employs TRBV5-1 and TRBJ1-4; D gene ambiguous. Trimming left V 4 bases short and J 8 bases short, with 21 bases between. The CDR3 spans 16 residues. Germline CDR1 and CDR2: SGHRS and YFSETQ. CDR3 sequence reads: CASSTGSRALREKLFF. The CDR3 bases are TGCGCCAGCAGCACTGGTTCAAGGGCGCTCAGAGAAAAACTGTTTTTT.

About this clonotype itself: Germline is not matched at one junction end, which may reflect a read error. This chain joins TRBV11-3 and TRBJ2-2, with 11 bases fitting TRBD2. CDR3 length: 14 amino acids. Looked up from germline, CDR1 is SGHNT and CDR2 is YENEEA. For the CDR3, the DNA is TGTGCCGGCAGCTTGACTAGCGGGGTCGGGGAGCAGTTTTTT. It is translated as CAGSLTSGVGEQFF.

Remarks on this clonotype: Given a much more abundant clone one base away, this may be a read error. This chain uses TRBV5-8 with TRBJ2-1, with 9 bases identical to TRBD1. Germline CDR1 reads SGHTS; CDR2 reads YDEGEE. Losses at the gene ends were 5 bases for V and 4 bases for J; bases not matched to a gene: 13. This CDR3 has 17 amino acids. The CDR3 coding sequence is TGTGCCAGCAGGAGTCACAGGGGGCCCGGATGGTACAATGAGCAGTTCTTC. Residues: CASRSHRGPGWYNEQFF.

A remark on this clonotype: Relative to the germline gene, one junction end is altered; a read error may explain this. The chain employs TRBV11-2 and TRBJ2-2; D not certain. Germline-derived CDR1 and CDR2 are SGHAT and FQNNGV. The CDR3 spans 14 residues. The CDR3 DNA reads TGTGCCAGCACCAACGCCAAGAACACTGGGGAGCTGTTTTTT. The encoded protein is CASTNAKNTGELFF.